This is a list of T cell receptor beta chains from one sample in a study of blood T cell repertoires in COVID-19. Sequenced by immunoSEQ multiplex PCR; TCRdb stores in-frame clones only, minus some. This sample yields some 180,000 clones, of which about 75% are seen a single time; roughly 7.8% belongs to the top ten. The sample taken for sequencing was peripheral blood. All receptors derive from a woman aged 50 to 60 with active or convalescent COVID-19. Both conserved end residues are part of each CDR3. The D gene is left open where the match is weak. Expanded clones are given a class, and other clones once, few, many or no size at all.

cdr3_aa	cdr3_nt	d_call	v_call	j_call	cdr3_length	clone_size
CASSPGEKGRAFF	TGTGCCAGCTCACCAGGGGAAAAGGGGCGAGCTTTCTTT	NA	TRBV18	TRBJ1-1	13	once
CASSGSTGESNQPQHF	TGTGCCAGCAGTGGTAGTACAGGGGAGAGCAATCAGCCCCAGCATTTT	TRBD1	TRBV2	TRBJ1-5	16	NA
CASSLQGPNTEAFF	TGCGCCAGCAGCTTACAGGGGCCGAACACTGAAGCTTTCTTT	TRBD1	TRBV5-1	TRBJ1-1	14	once
CSARPRDGYTF	TGCAGTGCTAGACCCAGGGATGGCTACACCTTC	NA	TRBV20-1	TRBJ1-2	11	NA
CASRRQGNTEAFF	TGCGCCAGCAGGCGGCAGGGGAACACTGAAGCTTTCTTT	NA	TRBV5-1	TRBJ1-1	13	NA
CASSLVAGQGNSGANVLTF	TGTGCCAGCAGCTTGGTTGCTGGACAGGGTAACTCTGGGGCCAACGTCCTGACTTTC	TRBD1	TRBV5-5	TRBJ2-6	19	NA
CASSLAGSSDGELFF	TGTGCCAGCAGTTTGGCCGGGAGCTCGGACGGGGAGCTGTTTTTT	NA	TRBV28	TRBJ2-2	15	many
CASLNRNTGTQYF	TGTGCCAGCTTAAATAGAAACACGGGGACCCAGTACTTC	NA	TRBV28	TRBJ2-5	13	NA
CASSYNPGTSGTNEQFF	TGTGCCAGCAGTTACAATCCCGGGACTAGCGGTACTAATGAGCAGTTCTTC	TRBD2	TRBV6-2/TRBV6-3	TRBJ2-1	17	NA
CASSHNRDTEAFF	TGTGCCAGCAGCCACAACCGTGATACTGAAGCTTTCTTT	NA	TRBV7-3	TRBJ1-1	13	NA
CAWSVPAELEQFF	TGTGCCTGGAGTGTACCGGCGGAACTTGAGCAGTTCTTC	NA	TRBV30	TRBJ2-1	13	NA
CASSLGEIYGYTF	TGCGCCAGCAGCTTGGGCGAAATCTATGGCTACACCTTC	NA	TRBV5-1	TRBJ1-2	13	NA
CATSFTGSGATDTQYF	TGTGCCACCTCCTTCACCGGTAGCGGGGCTACAGATACGCAGTATTTT	TRBD2	TRBV18	TRBJ2-3	16	NA
CAWSQGAQPQHF	TGTGCCTGGAGTCAGGGGGCTCAGCCCCAGCATTTT	TRBD1	TRBV30	TRBJ1-5	12	once
CASSLEPGWHTEAFF	TGCGCCAGCAGCTTGGAACCAGGGTGGCACACTGAAGCTTTCTTT	NA	TRBV5-1	TRBJ1-1	15	NA
CASSVGDRGPANEKLFF	TGTGCCAGTAGTGTTGGGGACAGGGGGCCGGCTAATGAAAAACTGTTTTTT	TRBD1	TRBV19	TRBJ1-4	17	NA
CASSQDGTGDGYTF	TGTGCCAGCAGCCAAGACGGGACAGGGGATGGCTACACCTTC	TRBD1	TRBV4-2	TRBJ1-2	14	once
CASSRGGSYNEQFF	TGCGCCAGCAGCCGCGGGGGGTCCTACAATGAGCAGTTCTTC	TRBD2	TRBV4-3	TRBJ2-1	14	NA
CAWSSPGTLYGYTF	TGTGCCTGGAGTTCCCCGGGAACCCTCTATGGCTACACCTTC	NA	TRBV30	TRBJ1-2	14	NA
CASSIQGYSYEQYF	TGTGCCAGTAGTATTCAGGGCTACTCCTACGAGCAGTACTTC	NA	TRBV19	TRBJ2-7	14	few
CTASEGNTIYF	TGTACTGCCTCGGAGGGAAACACCATATATTTT	NA	TRBV14	TRBJ1-3	11	few
CASSPGLAKYEQYF	TGTGCCAGCTCACCGGGTTTAGCCAAGTACGAGCAGTACTTC	NA	TRBV18	TRBJ2-7	14	NA
CSGCAGGVCTEAFF	TGCAGCGGATGTGCGGGGGGCGTTTGCACTGAAGCTTTCTTT	NA	TRBV29-1	TRBJ1-1	14	NA
CASSPGQLYEQYF	TGTGCCAGCAGTCCGGGACAGCTCTACGAGCAGTACTTC	TRBD1	TRBV6-2/TRBV6-3	TRBJ2-7	13	NA
CASKDHRATQPQHF	TGTGCCAGTAAGGACCACAGGGCTACTCAGCCCCAGCATTTT	NA	TRBV19	TRBJ1-5	14	NA
CASTGQGAGQPQHF	TGTGCCAGCACAGGGCAGGGGGCAGGGCAGCCCCAGCATTTT	TRBD1	TRBV2	TRBJ1-5	14	NA
CASTPGQPSNQPQHF	TGTGCCAGCACCCCGGGGCAGCCTAGCAATCAGCCCCAGCATTTT	NA	TRBV6-2/TRBV6-3	TRBJ1-5	15	NA
CASSSTGTGGEKLFF	TGTGCCAGCAGTTCCACCGGGACAGGGGGTGAAAAACTGTTTTTT	TRBD1	TRBV28	TRBJ1-4	15	NA
CASSLAGGAFF	TGTGCCAGCAGTTTGGCCGGAGGGGCTTTCTTT	NA	TRBV6-2/TRBV6-3	TRBJ1-1	11	few
CATSTGLSTDTQYF	TGTGCCACTTCGACAGGCCTTAGCACAGATACGCAGTATTTT	NA	TRBV7-6	TRBJ2-3	14	NA
CASSSFAGPSGANVLTF	TGTGCCAGCAGCTCATTCGCGGGGCCCTCTGGGGCCAACGTCCTGACTTTC	NA	TRBV5-6	TRBJ2-6	17	few
CASSATSGRAHRETQYF	TGTGCCAGCAGTGCGACTAGCGGGAGGGCCCATCGGGAGACCCAGTACTTC	TRBD2	TRBV27	TRBJ2-5	17	NA
CASSFNGDRAYGYTF	TGTGCCAGCAGCTTCAATGGTGACAGGGCCTATGGCTACACCTTC	TRBD1	TRBV7-8	TRBJ1-2	15	NA
CASSPGRQGSYGYTF	TGTGCCAGCTCACCCGGCCGACAGGGAAGCTATGGCTACACCTTC	TRBD1	TRBV18	TRBJ1-2	15	NA
CASSRNGQEAFF	TGTGCCAGCAGCCGGAATGGACAGGAAGCTTTCTTT	NA	TRBV7-2	TRBJ1-1	12	few
CASSLDRETQYF	TGTGCCAGCAGCTTAGATCGGGAGACCCAGTACTTC	NA	TRBV7-6	TRBJ2-5	12	NA
CASSTPDTQYF	TGCGCCAGCAGCACACCCGATACCCAGTACTTC	NA	TRBV10-1	TRBJ2-5	11	NA
CASSPLRDSNEKLFF	TGTGCCAGTAGTCCCCTCCGGGACAGTAATGAAAAACTGTTTTTT	TRBD1	TRBV19	TRBJ1-4	15	NA
CASSISGGRTEAFF	TGTGCCAGCAGCATCTCCGGCGGGCGGACTGAAGCTTTCTTT	NA	TRBV7-8	TRBJ1-1	14	NA
CASSLRTSYGGELFF	TGTGCCAGCAGCTTACGGACTAGCTACGGCGGGGAGCTGTTTTTT	TRBD2	TRBV7-6	TRBJ2-2	15	NA
CASSPGQGDPTDTQYF	TGTGCCAGCAGCCCGGGACAGGGTGATCCCACAGATACGCAGTATTTT	TRBD1	TRBV5-4	TRBJ2-3	16	NA
CASSLRGRTYGYTF	TGTGCCAGCAGCCTAAGGGGTAGGACATATGGCTACACCTTC	NA	TRBV3-1/TRBV3-2	TRBJ1-2	14	NA
CASSQGGSNQPQHF	TGTGCCAGCAGTCAGGGCGGCAGCAATCAGCCCCAGCATTTT	NA	TRBV28	TRBJ1-5	14	NA
CSVVVGISNTGELFF	TGCAGCGTTGTTGTCGGGATTTCGAACACCGGGGAGCTGTTTTTT	NA	TRBV29-1	TRBJ2-2	15	NA
CASRGQRANEKLFF	TGTGCCAGCAGGGGACAGCGGGCTAATGAAAAACTGTTTTTT	TRBD1	TRBV27	TRBJ1-4	14	NA
CASSRGGAPQETQYF	TGTGCTAGCAGCCGGGGGGGGGCACCTCAAGAGACCCAGTACTTC	TRBD2	TRBV7-7	TRBJ2-5	15	NA
CSARGAYGYTF	TGCAGTGCTAGGGGGGCCTATGGCTACACCTTC	NA	TRBV20-1	TRBJ1-2	11	NA
CSAPVQGSYGYTF	TGCAGCGCCCCCGTACAGGGGAGTTATGGCTACACCTTC	TRBD1	TRBV29-1	TRBJ1-2	13	few
CASSLGQGAEAFF	TGTGCCAGCAGCCTTGGACAGGGGGCTGAAGCTTTCTTT	TRBD1	TRBV7-6	TRBJ1-1	13	NA
CASRRQGYTEAFF	TGTGCCAGCCGTAGACAGGGATACACTGAAGCTTTCTTT	TRBD1	TRBV25-1	TRBJ1-1	13	NA
CASSVEGQGYEQYF	TGTGCCAGCAGCGTAGAGGGACAGGGGTACGAGCAGTACTTC	TRBD1	TRBV9	TRBJ2-7	14	NA
CASSSGRLGGEQYF	TGTGCCAGCAGCTCGGGGAGGCTGGGTGGCGAGCAGTACTTC	NA	TRBV7-2	TRBJ2-7	14	NA
CSALNQETQYF	TGCAGTGCCCTAAACCAAGAGACCCAGTACTTC	NA	TRBV20-1	TRBJ2-5	11	NA
CASSRWSTGAPEAFF	TGTGCCAGCAGTCGGTGGTCGACAGGCGCCCCTGAAGCTTTCTTT	NA	TRBV6-2/TRBV6-3	TRBJ1-1	15	NA
CASSPRDRELYGELFF	TGTGCCAGCAGCCCCCGGGACAGGGAATTATACGGGGAGCTGTTTTTT	TRBD1	TRBV7-9	TRBJ2-2	16	once